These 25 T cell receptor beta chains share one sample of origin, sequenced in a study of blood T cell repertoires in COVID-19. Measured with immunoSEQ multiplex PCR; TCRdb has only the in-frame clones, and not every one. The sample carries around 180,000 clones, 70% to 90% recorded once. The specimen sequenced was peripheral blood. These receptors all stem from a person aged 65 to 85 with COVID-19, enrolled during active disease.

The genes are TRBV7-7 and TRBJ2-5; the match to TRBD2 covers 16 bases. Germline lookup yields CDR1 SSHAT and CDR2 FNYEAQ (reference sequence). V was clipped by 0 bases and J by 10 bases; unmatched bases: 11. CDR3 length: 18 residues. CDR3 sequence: CASSLALPGTSGGAVQYF. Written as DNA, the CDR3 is TGTGCCAGCAGCTTAGCCCTACCCGGGACTAGCGGGGGGGCCGTCCAGTACTTC.

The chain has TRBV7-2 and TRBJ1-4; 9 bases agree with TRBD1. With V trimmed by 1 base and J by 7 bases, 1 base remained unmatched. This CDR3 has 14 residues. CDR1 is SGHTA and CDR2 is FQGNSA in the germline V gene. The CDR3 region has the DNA TGTGCCAGCAGCTTAGACAGGGGGCTTGAAAAACTGTTTTTT. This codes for CASSLDRGLEKLFF. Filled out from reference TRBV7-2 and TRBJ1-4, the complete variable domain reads GAGVSQSPSNKVTEKGKDVELRCDPISGHTALYWYRQSLGQGLEFLIYFQGNSAPDKSGLPSDRFSAERTGGSVSTLTIQRTQQEDSAVYLCASSLDRGLEKLFFGSGTQLSVL.

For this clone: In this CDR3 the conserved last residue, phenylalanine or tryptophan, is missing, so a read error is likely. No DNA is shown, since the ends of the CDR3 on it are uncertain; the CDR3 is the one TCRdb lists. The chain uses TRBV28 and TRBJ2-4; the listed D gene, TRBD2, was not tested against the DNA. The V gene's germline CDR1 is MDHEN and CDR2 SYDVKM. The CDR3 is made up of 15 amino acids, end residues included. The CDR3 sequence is CASSPTRRLAVMVFG.

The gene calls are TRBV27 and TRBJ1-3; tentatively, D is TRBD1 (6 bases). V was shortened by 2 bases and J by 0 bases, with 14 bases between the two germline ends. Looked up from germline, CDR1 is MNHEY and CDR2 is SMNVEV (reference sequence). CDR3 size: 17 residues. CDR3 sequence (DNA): TGTGCCAGCAGTTTAGGGGCCGGGACAAGCTCTGGAAACACCATATATTTT. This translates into CASSLGAGTSSGNTIYF.

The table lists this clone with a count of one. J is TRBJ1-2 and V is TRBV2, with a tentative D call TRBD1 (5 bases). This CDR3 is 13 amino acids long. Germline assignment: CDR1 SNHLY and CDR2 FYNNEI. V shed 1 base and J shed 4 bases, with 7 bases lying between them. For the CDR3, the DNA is TGTGCCAGCAGTGAAGGCGGGGGCTATGGCTACACCTTC. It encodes CASSEGGGYGYTF.

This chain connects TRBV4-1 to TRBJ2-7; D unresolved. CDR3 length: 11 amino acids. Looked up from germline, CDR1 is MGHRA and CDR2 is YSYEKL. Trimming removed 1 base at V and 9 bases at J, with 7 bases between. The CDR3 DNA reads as TGCGCCAGCAGCCAAGTTTCCGGGCAGTACTTC. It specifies CASSQVSGQYF.

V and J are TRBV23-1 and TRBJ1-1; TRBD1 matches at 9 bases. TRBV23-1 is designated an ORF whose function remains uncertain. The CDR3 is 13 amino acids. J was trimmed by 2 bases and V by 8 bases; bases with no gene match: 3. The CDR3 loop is CASATGGNTEAFF. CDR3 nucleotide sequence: TGCGCCAGCGCCACAGGGGGCAACACTGAAGCTTTCTTT.

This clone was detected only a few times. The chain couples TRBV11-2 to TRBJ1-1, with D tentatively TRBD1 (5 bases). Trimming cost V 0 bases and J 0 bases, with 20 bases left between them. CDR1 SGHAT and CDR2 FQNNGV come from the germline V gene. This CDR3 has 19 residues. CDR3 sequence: CASSLEGLGVGILNTEAFF. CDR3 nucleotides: TGTGCCAGCAGCTTAGAGGGATTAGGGGTTGGTATCTTGAACACTGAAGCTTTCTTT.

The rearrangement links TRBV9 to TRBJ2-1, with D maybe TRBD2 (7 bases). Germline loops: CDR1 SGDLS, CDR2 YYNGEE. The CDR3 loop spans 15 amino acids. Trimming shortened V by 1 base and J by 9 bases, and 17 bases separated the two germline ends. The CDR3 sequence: CASSVRGGGQSEQFF. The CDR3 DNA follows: TGTGCCAGCAGCGTAAGAGGGGGAGGGCAATCTGAGCAGTTCTTC. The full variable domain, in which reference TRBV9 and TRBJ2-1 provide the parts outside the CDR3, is DSGVTQTPKHLITATGQRVTLRCSPRSGDLSVYWYQQSLDQGLQFLIQYYNGEERAKGNILERFSAQQFPDLHSELNLSSLELGDSALYFCASSVRGGGQSEQFFGPGTRLTVL.

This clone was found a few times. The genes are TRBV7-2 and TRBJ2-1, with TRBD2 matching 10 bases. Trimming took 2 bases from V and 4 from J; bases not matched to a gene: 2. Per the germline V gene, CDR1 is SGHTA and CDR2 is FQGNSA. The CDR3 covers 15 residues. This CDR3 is CASSLLAGGYNEQFF. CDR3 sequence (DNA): TGTGCCAGCAGCTTATTAGCGGGGGGTTACAATGAGCAGTTCTTC.

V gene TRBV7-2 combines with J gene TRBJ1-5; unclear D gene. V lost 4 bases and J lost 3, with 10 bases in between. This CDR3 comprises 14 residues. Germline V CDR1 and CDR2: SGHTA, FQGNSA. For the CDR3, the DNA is TGTGCCAGCAGCTCCCGGGATTACAATCAGCCCCAGCATTTT. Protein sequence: CASSSRDYNQPQHF.

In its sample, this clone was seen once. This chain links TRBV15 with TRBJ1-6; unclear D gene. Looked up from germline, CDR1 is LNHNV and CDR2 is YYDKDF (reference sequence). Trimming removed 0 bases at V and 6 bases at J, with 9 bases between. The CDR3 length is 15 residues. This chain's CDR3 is CATSRERISNSPLHF. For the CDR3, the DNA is TGTGCCACCAGCAGAGAGAGAATTTCTAATTCACCCCTCCACTTT.

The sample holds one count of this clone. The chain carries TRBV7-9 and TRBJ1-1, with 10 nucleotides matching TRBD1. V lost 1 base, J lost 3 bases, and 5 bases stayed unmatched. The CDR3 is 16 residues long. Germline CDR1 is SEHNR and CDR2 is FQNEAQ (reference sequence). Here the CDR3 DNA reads TGTGCCAGCAGCTTAGGACAGGGGGCTTGGGACACTGAAGCTTTCTTT. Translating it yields CASSLGQGAWDTEAFF.

The CDR3 here is CASSRRLAGGPGSGEQYF. DNA for the CDR3: TGTGCCAGCAGCCGCCGACTAGCGGGAGGGCCTGGTTCTGGAGAGCAGTACTTC. V gene TRBV4-2 combines with J gene TRBJ2-7, with 14 bases that match TRBD2. The CDR3 contains 18 residues. Per the germline V gene, CDR1 is LGHNA and CDR2 is YNFKEQ. The junction had 15 bases not matched to a gene; V was cut back by 4 bases and J by 7 bases.

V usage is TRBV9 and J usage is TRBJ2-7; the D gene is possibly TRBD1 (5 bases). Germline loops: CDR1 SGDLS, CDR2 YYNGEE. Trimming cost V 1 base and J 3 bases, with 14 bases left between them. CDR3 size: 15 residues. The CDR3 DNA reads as TGTGCCAGCAGCGTACTTCCGGACATTCTCTACGAGCAGTACTTC. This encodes CASSVLPDILYEQYF.

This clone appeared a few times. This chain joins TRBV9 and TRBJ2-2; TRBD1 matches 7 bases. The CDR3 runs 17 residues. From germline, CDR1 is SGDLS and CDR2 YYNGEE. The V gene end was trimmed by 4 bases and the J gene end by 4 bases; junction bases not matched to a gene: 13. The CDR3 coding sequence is TGTGCCAGCAGCCCCACCTGGACAGGACTTACCACCGGGGAGCTGTTTTTT. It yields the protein CASSPTWTGLTTGELFF. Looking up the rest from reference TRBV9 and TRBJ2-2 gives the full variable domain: DSGVTQTPKHLITATGQRVTLRCSPRSGDLSVYWYQQSLDQGLQFLIQYYNGEERAKGNILERFSAQQFPDLHSELNLSSLELGDSALYFCASSPTWTGLTTGELFFGEGSRLTVL.

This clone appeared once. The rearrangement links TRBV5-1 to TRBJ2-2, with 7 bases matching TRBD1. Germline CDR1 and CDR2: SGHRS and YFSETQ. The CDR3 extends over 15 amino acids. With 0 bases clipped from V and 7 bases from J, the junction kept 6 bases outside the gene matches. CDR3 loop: CASSLGQGPGGELFF. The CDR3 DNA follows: TGCGCCAGCAGCTTGGGACAGGGCCCCGGCGGGGAGCTGTTTTTT.

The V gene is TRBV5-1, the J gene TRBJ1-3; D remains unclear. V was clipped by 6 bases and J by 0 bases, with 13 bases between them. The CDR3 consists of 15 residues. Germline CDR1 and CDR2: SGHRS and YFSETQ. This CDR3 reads CASKSSGRSGNTIYF. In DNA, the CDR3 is TGCGCCAGCAAGTCCAGTGGGCGCTCTGGAAACACCATATATTTT.

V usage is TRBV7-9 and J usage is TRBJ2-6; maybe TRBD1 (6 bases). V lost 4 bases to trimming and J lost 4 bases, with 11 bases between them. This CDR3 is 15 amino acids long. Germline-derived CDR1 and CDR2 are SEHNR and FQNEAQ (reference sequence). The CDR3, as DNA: TGTGCCAGCAGCTACAGGGCAATAGGGGCCAACGTCCTGACTTTC. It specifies CASSYRAIGANVLTF.

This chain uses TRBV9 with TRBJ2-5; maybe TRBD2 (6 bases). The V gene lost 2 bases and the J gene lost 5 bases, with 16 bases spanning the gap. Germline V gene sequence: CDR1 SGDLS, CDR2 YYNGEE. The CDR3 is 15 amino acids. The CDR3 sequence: CASSVRGGEEETQYF. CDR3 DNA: TGTGCCAGCAGCGTTCGTGGCGGGGAGGAGGAGACCCAGTACTTC.

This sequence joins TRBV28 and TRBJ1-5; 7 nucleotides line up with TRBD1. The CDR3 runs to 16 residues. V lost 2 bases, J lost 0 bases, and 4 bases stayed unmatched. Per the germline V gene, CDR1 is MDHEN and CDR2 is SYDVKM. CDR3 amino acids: CASSLERGPSNQPQHF. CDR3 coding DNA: TGTGCCAGCAGTTTAGAAAGGGGGCCTAGCAATCAGCCCCAGCATTTT.

CDR3 sequence reads: CASSFSPGVTGNTIYF. CDR3 nucleotides: TGTGCCAGCAGCTTCTCCCCAGGGGTAACTGGAAACACCATATATTTT. The chain carries TRBV11-2 and TRBJ1-3, with a possible D match to TRBD1 (6 bases). Trimming took off 3 bases at V and 2 bases at J, with 14 bases between the two ends. The CDR3 sequence is 16 residues long. Per germline, CDR1 SGHAT and CDR2 FQNNGV.

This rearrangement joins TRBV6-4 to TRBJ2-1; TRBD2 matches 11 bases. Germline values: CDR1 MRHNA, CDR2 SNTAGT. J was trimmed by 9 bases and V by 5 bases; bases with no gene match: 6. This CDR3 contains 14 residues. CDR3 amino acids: CASSLSGGAFEQFF. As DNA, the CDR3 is TGTGCCAGCAGTCTTAGCGGGGGGGCGTTTGAGCAGTTCTTC.

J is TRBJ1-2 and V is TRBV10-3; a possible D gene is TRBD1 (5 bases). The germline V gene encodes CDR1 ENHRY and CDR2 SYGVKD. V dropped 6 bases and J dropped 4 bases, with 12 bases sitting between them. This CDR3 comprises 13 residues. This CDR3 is CAISPTEIYGYTF. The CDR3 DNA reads TGTGCCATCAGCCCGACAGAAATCTATGGCTACACCTTC.

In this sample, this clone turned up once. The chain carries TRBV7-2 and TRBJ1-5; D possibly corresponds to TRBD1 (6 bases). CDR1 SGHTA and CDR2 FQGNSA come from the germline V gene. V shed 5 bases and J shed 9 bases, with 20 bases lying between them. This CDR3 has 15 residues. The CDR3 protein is CASSKTGNGERPQHF. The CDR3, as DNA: TGTGCCAGCAGCAAAACAGGGAACGGAGAACGGCCCCAGCATTTT.